This TCR beta chain was recovered during a study of cytomegalovirus exposure and HLA in healthy donors. V shed 3 bases and J shed 3 bases, with 20 bases lying between them. This CDR3 spans 18 amino acids. Assay: immunoSEQ multiplex PCR; the TCRdb copy retains only in-frame clones and omits some. In the table there are over 150,000 clones, roughly 86% of which are singletons. The chain has TRBV23-1 and TRBJ1-4, with D perhaps TRBD1 (5 bases). TRBV23-1 is assigned to the ORF class and has an uncertain function. The sample consisted of PBMCs. The origin of this receptor is a young woman in good health and CMV-seropositive. The CDR3 bases are TGCGCCAGCAGTCAGGGGCAGCCCACACCCGACGCTAATGAAAAACTGTTTTTT. Translation: CASSQGQPTPDANEKLFF.